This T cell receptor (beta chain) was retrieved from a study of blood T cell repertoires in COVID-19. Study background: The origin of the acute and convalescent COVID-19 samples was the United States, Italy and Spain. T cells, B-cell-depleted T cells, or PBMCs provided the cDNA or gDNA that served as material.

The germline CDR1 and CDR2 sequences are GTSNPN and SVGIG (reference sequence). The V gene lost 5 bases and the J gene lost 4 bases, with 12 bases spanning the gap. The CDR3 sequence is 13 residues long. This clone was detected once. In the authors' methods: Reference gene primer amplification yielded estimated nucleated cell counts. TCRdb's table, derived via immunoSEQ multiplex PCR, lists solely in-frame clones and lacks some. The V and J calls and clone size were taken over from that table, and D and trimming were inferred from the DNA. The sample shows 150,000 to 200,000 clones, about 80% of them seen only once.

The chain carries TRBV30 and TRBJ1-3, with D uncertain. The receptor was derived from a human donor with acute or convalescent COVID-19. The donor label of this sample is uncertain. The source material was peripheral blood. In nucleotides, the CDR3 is TGTGCCTGGTCTTTTGGAGGGGGAAACACCATATATTTT. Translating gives CAWSFGGGNTIYF.